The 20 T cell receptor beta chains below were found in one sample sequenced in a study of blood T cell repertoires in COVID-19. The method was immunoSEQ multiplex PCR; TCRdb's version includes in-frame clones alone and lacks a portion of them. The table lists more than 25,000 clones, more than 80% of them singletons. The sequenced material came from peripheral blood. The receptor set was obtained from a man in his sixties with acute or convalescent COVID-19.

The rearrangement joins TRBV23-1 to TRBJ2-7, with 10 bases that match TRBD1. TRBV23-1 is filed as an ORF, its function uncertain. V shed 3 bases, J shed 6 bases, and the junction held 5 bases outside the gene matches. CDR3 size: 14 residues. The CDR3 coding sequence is TGCGCCAGCAGTCAGACAGGGGGCTTTTTCGAGCAGTACTTC. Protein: CASSQTGGFFEQYF.

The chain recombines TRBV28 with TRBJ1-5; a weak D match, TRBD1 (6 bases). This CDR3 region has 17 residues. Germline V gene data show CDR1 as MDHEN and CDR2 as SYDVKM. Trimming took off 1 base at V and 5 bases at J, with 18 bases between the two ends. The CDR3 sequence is CASSLYIGQTIYQPQHF. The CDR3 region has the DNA TGTGCCAGCAGTTTATATATAGGACAGACTATTTATCAGCCCCAGCATTTT.

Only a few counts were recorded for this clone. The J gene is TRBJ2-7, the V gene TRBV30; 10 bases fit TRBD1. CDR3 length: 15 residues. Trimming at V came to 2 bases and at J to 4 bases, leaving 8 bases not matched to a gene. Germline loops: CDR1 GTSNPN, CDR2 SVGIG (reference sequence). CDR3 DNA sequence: TGTGCCTGGAGTCCAGGACAGGGGGTGATATACGAGCAGTACTTC. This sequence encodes CAWSPGQGVIYEQYF.

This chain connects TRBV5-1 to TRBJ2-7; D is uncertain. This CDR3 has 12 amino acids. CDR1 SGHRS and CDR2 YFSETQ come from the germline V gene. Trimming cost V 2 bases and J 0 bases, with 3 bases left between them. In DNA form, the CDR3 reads TGCGCCAGCAGCTTTAGCTCCTACGAGCAGTACTTC. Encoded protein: CASSFSSYEQYF.

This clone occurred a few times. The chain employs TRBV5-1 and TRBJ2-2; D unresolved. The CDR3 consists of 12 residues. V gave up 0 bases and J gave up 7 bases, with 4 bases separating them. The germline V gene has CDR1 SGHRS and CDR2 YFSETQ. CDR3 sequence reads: CASSLDIGELFF. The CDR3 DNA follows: TGCGCCAGCAGCTTGGATATCGGGGAGCTGTTTTTT.

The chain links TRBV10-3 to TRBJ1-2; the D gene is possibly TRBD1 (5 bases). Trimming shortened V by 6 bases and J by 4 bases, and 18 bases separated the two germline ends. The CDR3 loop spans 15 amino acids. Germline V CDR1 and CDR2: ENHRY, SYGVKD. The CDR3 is CAIRDPLGEGYGYTF. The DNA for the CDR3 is TGTGCCATCAGAGATCCTTTGGGGGAGGGCTATGGCTACACCTTC.

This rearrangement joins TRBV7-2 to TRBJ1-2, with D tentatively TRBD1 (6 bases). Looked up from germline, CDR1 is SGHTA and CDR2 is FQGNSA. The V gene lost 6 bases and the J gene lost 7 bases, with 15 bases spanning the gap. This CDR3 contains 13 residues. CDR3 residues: CASREQGPSGYTF. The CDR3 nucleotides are TGTGCCAGCAGAGAACAGGGCCCCTCTGGCTACACCTTC.

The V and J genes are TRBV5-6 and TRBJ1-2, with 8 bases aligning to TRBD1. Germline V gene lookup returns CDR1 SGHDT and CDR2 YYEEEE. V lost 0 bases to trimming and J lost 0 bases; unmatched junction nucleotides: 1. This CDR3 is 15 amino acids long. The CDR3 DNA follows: TGTGCCAGCAGCTTGGCAGGGGGCTCTAACTATGGCTACACCTTC. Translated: CASSLAGGSNYGYTF.

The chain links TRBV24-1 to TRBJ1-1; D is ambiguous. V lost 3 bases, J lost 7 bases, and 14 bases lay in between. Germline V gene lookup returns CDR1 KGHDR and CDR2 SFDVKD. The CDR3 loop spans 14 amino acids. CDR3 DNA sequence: TGTGCCACCAGTGATCCCGCACAGAAGGATGAAGCTTTCTTT. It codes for CATSDPAQKDEAFF.

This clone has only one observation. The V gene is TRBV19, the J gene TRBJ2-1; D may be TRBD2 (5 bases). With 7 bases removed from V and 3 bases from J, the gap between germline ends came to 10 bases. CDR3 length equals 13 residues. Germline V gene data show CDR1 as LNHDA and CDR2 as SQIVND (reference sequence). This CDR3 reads CASTMRDYNEQFF. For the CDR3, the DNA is TGTGCCAGTACCATGAGGGACTACAATGAGCAGTTCTTC.

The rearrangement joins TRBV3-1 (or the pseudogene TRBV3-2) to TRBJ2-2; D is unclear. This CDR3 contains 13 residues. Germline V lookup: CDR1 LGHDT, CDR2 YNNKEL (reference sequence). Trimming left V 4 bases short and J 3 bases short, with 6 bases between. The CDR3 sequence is CASSPQDTGELFF. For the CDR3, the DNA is TGTGCCAGCAGCCCCCAGGACACCGGGGAGCTGTTTTTT.

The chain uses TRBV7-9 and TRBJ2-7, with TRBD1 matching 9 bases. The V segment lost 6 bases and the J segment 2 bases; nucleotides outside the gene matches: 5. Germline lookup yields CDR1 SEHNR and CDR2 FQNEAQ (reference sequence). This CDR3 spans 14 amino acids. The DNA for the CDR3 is TGTGCCAGCAGTTCGGACAGGGGAACCTACGAGCAGTACTTC. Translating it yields CASSSDRGTYEQYF.

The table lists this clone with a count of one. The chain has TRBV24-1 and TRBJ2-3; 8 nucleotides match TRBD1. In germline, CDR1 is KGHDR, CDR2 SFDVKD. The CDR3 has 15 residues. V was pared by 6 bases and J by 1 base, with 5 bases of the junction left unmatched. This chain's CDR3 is CATSPGGTGTDTQYF. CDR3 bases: TGTGCCACCAGTCCAGGGGGCACCGGCACAGATACGCAGTATTTT.

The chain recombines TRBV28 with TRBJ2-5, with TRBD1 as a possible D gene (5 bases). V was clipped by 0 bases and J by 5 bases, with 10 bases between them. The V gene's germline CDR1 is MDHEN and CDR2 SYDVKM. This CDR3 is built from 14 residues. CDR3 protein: CASSLWDIMETQYF. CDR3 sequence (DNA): TGTGCCAGCAGTTTATGGGACATCATGGAGACCCAGTACTTC.

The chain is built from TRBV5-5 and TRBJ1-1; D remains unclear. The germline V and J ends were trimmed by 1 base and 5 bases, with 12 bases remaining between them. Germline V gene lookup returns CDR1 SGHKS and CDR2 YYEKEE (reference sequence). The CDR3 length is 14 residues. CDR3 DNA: TGTGCCAGCAGCTTGTATAGTCGGGAGACTGAAGCTTTCTTT. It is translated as CASSLYSRETEAFF.

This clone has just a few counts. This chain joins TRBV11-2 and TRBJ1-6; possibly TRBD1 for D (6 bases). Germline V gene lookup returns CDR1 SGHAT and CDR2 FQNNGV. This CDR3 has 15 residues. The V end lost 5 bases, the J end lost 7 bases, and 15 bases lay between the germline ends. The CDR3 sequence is CASSPVRTENSPLHF. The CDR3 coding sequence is TGTGCCAGCAGCCCCGTCAGGACAGAAAATTCACCCCTCCACTTT.

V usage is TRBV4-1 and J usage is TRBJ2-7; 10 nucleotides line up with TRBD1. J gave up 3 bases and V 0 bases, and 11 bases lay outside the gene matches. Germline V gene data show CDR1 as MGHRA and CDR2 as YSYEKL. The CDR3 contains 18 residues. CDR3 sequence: CASSQDRAGQGRIYEQYF. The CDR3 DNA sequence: TGCGCCAGCAGCCAAGATAGGGCGGGACAGGGGAGAATCTACGAGCAGTACTTC.

The CDR3 protein is CASSLGTETDTQYF. In DNA, the CDR3 is TGCGCCAGCAGCTTGGGGACAGAGACAGATACGCAGTATTTT. The rearrangement links TRBV5-1 to TRBJ2-3; weak D call: TRBD1 (6 bases). Trimming took 0 bases from V and 3 from J, leaving 8 bases between them. This CDR3 spans 14 amino acids. The germline V gene encodes CDR1 SGHRS and CDR2 YFSETQ.

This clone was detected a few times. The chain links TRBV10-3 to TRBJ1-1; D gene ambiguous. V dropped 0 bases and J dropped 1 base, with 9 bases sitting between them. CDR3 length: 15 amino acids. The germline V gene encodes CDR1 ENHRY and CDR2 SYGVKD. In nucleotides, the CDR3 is TGTGCCATCAGTGAGTCCCGGGGATCGAACACTGAAGCTTTCTTT. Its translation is CAISESRGSNTEAFF.

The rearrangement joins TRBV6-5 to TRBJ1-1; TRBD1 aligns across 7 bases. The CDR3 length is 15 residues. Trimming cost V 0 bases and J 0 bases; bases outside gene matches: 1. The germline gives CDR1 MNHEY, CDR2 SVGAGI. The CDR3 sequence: CASSYSGQLNTEAFF. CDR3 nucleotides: TGTGCCAGCAGTTACTCGGGACAGTTGAACACTGAAGCTTTCTTT.